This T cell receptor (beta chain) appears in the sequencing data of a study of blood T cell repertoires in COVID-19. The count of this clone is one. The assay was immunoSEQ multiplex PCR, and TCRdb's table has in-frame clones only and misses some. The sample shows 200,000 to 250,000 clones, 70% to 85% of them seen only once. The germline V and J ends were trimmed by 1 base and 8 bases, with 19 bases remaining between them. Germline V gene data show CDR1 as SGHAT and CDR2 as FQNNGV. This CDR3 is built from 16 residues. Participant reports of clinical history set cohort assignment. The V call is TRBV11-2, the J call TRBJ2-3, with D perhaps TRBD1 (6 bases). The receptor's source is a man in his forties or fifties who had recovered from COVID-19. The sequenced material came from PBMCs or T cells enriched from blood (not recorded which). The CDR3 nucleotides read TGTGCCAGCAGCTTAGTTGGTGGCAGGGGTCTAAGTACGCAGTATTTT. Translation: CASSLVGGRGLSTQYF.